The present TCR beta chain was sequenced within a study of response to subunit inactivated influenza vaccine. Notes on the study in general: After each seasonal influenza vaccination, few new T cells are recruited, the authors suggested.

Germline lookup yields CDR1 MGHRA and CDR2 YSYEKL. Germline trimming cut 4 bases from V and 7 bases from J; bases unmatched to any gene: 2. This CDR3 is built from 14 residues. In this sample, this clonotype turned up a few times. Its matching antigen is unknown. TCRdb re-analysed the RT-PCR reads in MiXCR, keeping a single row per CDR3 protein. The table has about 530,000 distinct CDR3 sequences, 10% to 15% seen once; the top ten hold about 9.4%. The sample here was PBMCs from blood, taken on the day of vaccination. The chain has TRBV4-1 and TRBJ1-6; 9 bases align to TRBD1. The TCR comes from a man over 45 who received an inactivated influenza vaccine. In DNA, the CDR3 is TGCGCCAGCAGCCGAGGACAGGGGAATTCACCCCTCCACTTT. Encoded protein: CASSRGQGNSPLHF.